Following are 8 T cell receptor beta chains from one sample sequenced in a study of intratumoral heterogeneity in liver cancer. Each tumour sample represents a distinct, spatially separated region of the hepatocellular carcinoma nodule. Using immunoSEQ multiplex PCR, the repertoire was profiled, and TCRdb retains in-frame clones only, with some absent. Of under 4,500 clones listed, about 47% are singletons. The source material was tumor tissue, sampled before any cancer treatment. These receptors all stem from a man in his 70s with hepatocellular carcinoma.

This sequence joins TRBV10-3 and TRBJ1-2; 8 bases fit TRBD1. V dropped 5 bases and J dropped 3; count of bases not matched to a gene: 5. The length of the CDR3 is 14 residues. Germline V gene lookup returns CDR1 ENHRY and CDR2 SYGVKD. CDR3 residues: CAISRQGWHYGYTF. In nucleotides, the CDR3 is TGTGCCATCAGTCGACAGGGGTGGCACTATGGCTACACCTTC.

The chain carries TRBV28 and TRBJ2-4; no clear D. There are 13 residues in the CDR3. V lost 10 bases and J lost 0, with 10 bases in between. Germline V gene lookup returns CDR1 MDHEN and CDR2 SYDVKM. CDR3 coding DNA: TGTGCCACCCCCGGCTTAGCCAAAAACATTCAGTACTTC. This translates into CATPGLAKNIQYF.

The V gene is TRBV27, the J gene TRBJ1-1, with D possibly TRBD1 on 5 matching bases. V lost 8 bases, J lost 2 bases, and 12 bases lay in between. The length of the CDR3 is 13 residues. Germline values: CDR1 MNHEY, CDR2 SMNVEV (reference sequence). CDR3 sequence (DNA): TGTGCCAGCCTCGACAGTACCAACACTGAAGCTTTCTTT. Protein product: CASLDSTNTEAFF.

The chain employs TRBV19 and TRBJ2-1; 12 positions agree with TRBD2. Trimming cost V 3 bases and J 0 bases; bases outside gene matches: 6. CDR1 is LNHDA, CDR2 SQIVND, per germline (reference sequence). This CDR3 contains 18 residues. The CDR3 nucleotides read TGTGCCAGTAGTATCGGACTAGCGGGGTCCCGCTCCTACAATGAGCAGTTCTTC. Protein: CASSIGLAGSRSYNEQFF.

The chain uses TRBV18 and TRBJ1-4; 8 nucleotides agree with TRBD1. The CDR3 runs 16 residues. Germline V gives CDR1 KGHSH, CDR2 LQKENI. The V segment lost 3 bases and the J segment 7 bases; nucleotides outside the gene matches: 10. The chain's CDR3 is CASSPDREIPGEKLFF. CDR3 coding DNA: TGTGCCAGCTCACCGGACAGGGAAATCCCCGGTGAAAAACTGTTTTTT.

This clone has only a few counts. CDR3: CATRTAASNTGELFF. The CDR3 bases are TGCGCCACCAGGACAGCAGCTTCGAACACCGGGGAGCTGTTTTTT. The chain employs TRBV5-1 and TRBJ2-2; D may be TRBD1 (6 bases). Per germline, CDR1 SGHRS and CDR2 YFSETQ. There are 15 residues in the CDR3. The ends were cut back, 9 bases at V and 0 bases at J, with 15 bases in the middle.

This clone appeared a few times. As DNA, the CDR3 is TGTGCCAGCAGTTTTTATGGAGATACGCAGTATTTT. Translation: CASSFYGDTQYF. This chain uses TRBV27 with TRBJ2-3; D ambiguous. Germline CDR1 and CDR2: MNHEY and SMNVEV (reference sequence). The CDR3 is 12 residues long. V was shortened by 3 bases and J by 5 bases, with 6 bases between the two germline ends.

The CDR3 spells CASSARQGYGYTF. CDR3 nucleotide sequence: TGTGCCAGCAGCGCCAGACAGGGCTATGGCTACACCTTC. The rearrangement uses TRBV7-6 and TRBJ1-2; 7 bases align to TRBD1. Germline V gene data show CDR1 as SGHVS and CDR2 as FNYEAQ. Trimming at V came to 5 bases and at J to 4 bases, leaving 4 bases not matched to a gene. The CDR3 is 13 amino acids.